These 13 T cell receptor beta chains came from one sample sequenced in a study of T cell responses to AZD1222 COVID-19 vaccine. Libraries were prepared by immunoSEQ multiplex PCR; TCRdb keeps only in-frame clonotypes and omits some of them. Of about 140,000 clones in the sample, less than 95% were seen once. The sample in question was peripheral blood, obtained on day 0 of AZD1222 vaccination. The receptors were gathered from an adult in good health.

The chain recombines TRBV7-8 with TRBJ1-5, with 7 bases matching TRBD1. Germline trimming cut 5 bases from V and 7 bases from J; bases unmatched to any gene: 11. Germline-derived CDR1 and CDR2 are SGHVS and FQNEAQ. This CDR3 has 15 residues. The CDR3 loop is CASSILRGGYQPQHF. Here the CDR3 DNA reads TGTGCCAGCAGCATCCTACGAGGGGGCTACCAGCCCCAGCATTTT.

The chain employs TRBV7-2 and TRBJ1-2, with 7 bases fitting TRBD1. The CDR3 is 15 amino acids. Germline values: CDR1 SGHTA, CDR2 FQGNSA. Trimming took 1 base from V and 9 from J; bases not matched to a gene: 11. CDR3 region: CASSLGGTALSSYTF. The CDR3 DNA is TGTGCCAGCAGCTTAGGGGGGACAGCCCTTTCGAGCTACACCTTC.

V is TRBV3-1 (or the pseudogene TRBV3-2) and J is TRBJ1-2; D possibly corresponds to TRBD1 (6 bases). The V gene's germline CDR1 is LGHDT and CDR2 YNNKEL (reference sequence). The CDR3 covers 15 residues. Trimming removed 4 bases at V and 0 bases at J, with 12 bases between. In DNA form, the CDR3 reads TGTGCCAGCAGCCCGGACAGTCGGCCTAACTATGGCTACACCTTC. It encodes CASSPDSRPNYGYTF.

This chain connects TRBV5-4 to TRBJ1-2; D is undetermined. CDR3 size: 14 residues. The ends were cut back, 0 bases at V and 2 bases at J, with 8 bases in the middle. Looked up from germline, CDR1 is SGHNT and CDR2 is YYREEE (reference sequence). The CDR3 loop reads CASSLVKGNYGYTF. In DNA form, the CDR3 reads TGTGCCAGCAGCTTGGTAAAGGGAAACTATGGCTACACCTTC.

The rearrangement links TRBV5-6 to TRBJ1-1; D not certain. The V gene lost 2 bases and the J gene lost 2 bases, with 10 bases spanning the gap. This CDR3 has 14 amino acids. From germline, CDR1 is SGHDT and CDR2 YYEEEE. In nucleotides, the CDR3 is TGTGCCAGCAGCTTTATCGGAACAAACACTGAAGCTTTCTTT. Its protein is CASSFIGTNTEAFF.

The CDR3 spells CASSEALGGGDYGYTF. The CDR3 DNA reads TGTGCCAGCAGTGAAGCGCTTGGGGGAGGGGACTATGGCTACACCTTC. V usage is TRBV2 and J usage is TRBJ1-2; tentative D call: TRBD1 (5 bases). Germline-derived CDR1 and CDR2 are SNHLY and FYNNEI. This CDR3 is 16 amino acids long. V was shortened by 0 bases and J by 3 bases, with 14 bases between the two germline ends.

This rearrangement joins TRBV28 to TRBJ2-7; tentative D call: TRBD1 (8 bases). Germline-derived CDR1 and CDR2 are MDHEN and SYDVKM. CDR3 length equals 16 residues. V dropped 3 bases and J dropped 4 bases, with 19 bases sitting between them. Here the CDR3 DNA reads TGTGCCAGCAGTTTCTACAGGGGGGGAATCCGATACGAGCAGTACTTC. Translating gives CASSFYRGGIRYEQYF.

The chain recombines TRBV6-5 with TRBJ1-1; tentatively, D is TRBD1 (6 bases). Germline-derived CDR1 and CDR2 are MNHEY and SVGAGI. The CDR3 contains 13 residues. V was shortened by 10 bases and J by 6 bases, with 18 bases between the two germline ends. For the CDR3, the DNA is TGTGCCACTTTCCAAGGGGGAAGGGCTGAAGCTTTCTTT. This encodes CATFQGGRAEAFF.

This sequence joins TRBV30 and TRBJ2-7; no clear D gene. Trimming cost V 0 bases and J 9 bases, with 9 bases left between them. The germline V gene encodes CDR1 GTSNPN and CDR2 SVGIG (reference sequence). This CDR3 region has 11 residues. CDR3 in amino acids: CAWSVPPWQYF. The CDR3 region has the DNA TGTGCCTGGAGTGTGCCCCCGTGGCAGTACTTC.

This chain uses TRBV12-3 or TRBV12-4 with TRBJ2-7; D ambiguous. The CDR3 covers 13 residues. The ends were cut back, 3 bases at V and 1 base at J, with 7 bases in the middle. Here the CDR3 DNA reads TGTGCCAGCAGTTTTCCCCCTTCCTACGAGCAGTACTTC. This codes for CASSFPPSYEQYF.

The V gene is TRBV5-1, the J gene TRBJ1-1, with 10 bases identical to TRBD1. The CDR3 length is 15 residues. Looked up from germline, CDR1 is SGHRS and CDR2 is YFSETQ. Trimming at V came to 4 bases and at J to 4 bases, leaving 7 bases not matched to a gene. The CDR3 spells CASSQTGGWGTEAFF. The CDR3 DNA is TGCGCCAGCAGCCAGACAGGGGGCTGGGGCACTGAAGCTTTCTTT.

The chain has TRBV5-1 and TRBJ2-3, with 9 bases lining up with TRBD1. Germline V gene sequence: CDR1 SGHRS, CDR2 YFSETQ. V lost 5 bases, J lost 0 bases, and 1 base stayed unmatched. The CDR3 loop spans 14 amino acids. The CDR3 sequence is CASRDRGSTDTQYF. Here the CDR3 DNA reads TGCGCCAGCAGGGACAGGGGAAGCACAGATACGCAGTATTTT.

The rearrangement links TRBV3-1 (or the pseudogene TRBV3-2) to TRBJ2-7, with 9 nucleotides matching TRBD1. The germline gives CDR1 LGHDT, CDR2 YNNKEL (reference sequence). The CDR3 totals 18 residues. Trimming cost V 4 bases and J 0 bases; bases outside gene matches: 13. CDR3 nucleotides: TGTGCCAGCAGCCTCTCCCCGGGAAGGGGACAGGGCTCCTACGAGCAGTACTTC. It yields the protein CASSLSPGRGQGSYEQYF.